This T cell receptor (beta chain) was identified during a study of identical twins. On this clonotype: Its antigen is unidentified.

General study findings and limits: For monozygotic twins, models underestimated out-of-frame TCR alpha sharing.

A universal primer site was incorporated via template switching, and the cDNA contained unique molecular identifiers. TCRdb processed the 5' RACE reads anew with MiXCR; each CDR3 protein has one entry. This table has roughly 490,000 distinct CDR3 sequences, 13% to 15% appearing once. The CDR3 runs to 15 residues. The germline CDR1 and CDR2 sequences are MNHEY and SMNVEV (reference sequence). Trimming pared 5 bases from V and 4 bases from J, leaving 16 bases between. These same data were also listed under a study on yellow fever vaccine responses in identical twins.

The TCR sequence derives from a woman between 18 and 30 years old in good health. The chain recombines TRBV27 with TRBJ2-3; D is undetermined. The sample taken for sequencing was CD4+ T cells sorted from blood. CDR3 sequence reads: CASSPEFIYADTQYF. CDR3 bases: TGTGCCAGCAGTCCGGAGTTTATTTACGCAGATACGCAGTATTTT.